These T cell receptor beta chains were read from a single sample in a study of cytomegalovirus exposure and HLA in healthy donors. The protocol was immunoSEQ multiplex PCR, while the TCRdb copy is restricted to in-frame clones and leaves out a portion. The sample holds roughly 110,000 clones, 88% seen once. Specimen: PBMCs. The receptors stem from a woman aged 18-29 years in good health and CMV-seropositive. CDR3s leave out the opening cysteine and the closing phenylalanine or tryptophan. A D gene is named only where the DNA matches it firmly. The size field is filled for only some rows; it gives once, few, many or a size class.

v_call | d_call | clone_size | cdr3_aa
TRBV18 | TRBD1 | once | ASSPSGTDDGYT
TRBV27 | TRBD1 | - | ASSLRDRGTDTQY
TRBV5-8 | - | - | ASSLLTGSNQPQH
TRBV27 | - | - | ASSLGTSVNTGELF
TRBV13 | TRBD2 | - | ASSPRLAGGPYEQY
TRBV27 | TRBD1 | - | ASRPGTGYEQY
TRBV18 | - | - | ASSPPGSGALSYGYT
TRBV27 | TRBD2 | - | ASSISGSTDTQY
TRBV29-1 | - | - | SVEVADNEQF
TRBV4-2 | - | - | ASSQSGIRIYNEQF
TRBV7-8 | - | - | ASSTEQVVNSPLH
TRBV27 | TRBD1 | - | ASRGTGPIAKNIQY
TRBV18 | - | once | ASSPDTRFEAF
TRBV29-1 | - | - | SVESQRETQY
TRBV7-9 | TRBD1 | - | ASSLARTGPGYT
TRBV11-2 | TRBD1 | - | ASSPTRTAGGSNYGYT
TRBV2 | TRBD1 | - | ASSEGQGADHEQY
TRBV28 | TRBD1 | - | ASSLEGGKDRTEAF
TRBV7-9 | - | - | ASSGHIDMGEQY
TRBV5-1 | TRBD1 | - | ASSLVGQDYGYT
TRBV2 | - | few | ASRYSYEQY
TRBV19 | - | - | ASSIITGNTEAF
TRBV28 | - | - | ASSLGTGWTNYGYT
TRBV28 | - | - | ASSLGRGETQY
TRBV5-1 | TRBD1 | - | ASSLAGTASGNTIY
TRBV6-5 | - | - | ASRPYLGNQPQH
TRBV11-2 | TRBD1 | - | ASSPGTGGDIQY
TRBV9 | TRBD2 | - | ASSVESGGAGNEQF
TRBV29-1 | TRBD1 | - | SVGEGQRETQY
TRBV27 | - | - | ASSFSQGISYNEQF
TRBV4-2 | - | - | ASSFTGGRGTDTQY
TRBV19 | - | - | ASSILGHHNSPLH
TRBV19 | TRBD2 | - | ASSMTSGGHTDTQY
TRBV5-5 | TRBD1 | - | ASSSSPGTGDTEAF
TRBV27 | - | few | ASSSLGDSYNEQF
TRBV6-6 | TRBD1 | - | ASSHGQGPQPQH
TRBV9 | TRBD2 | - | ASSVGTSGLSSYNEQF
TRBV28 | - | - | ASLQGSNEKLF
TRBV4-3 | - | - | ASSQDWRRGRGDGYT
TRBV2 | TRBD1 | - | ASRQDRAGANVLT
TRBV4-1 | - | - | ASSQDPGLNTEAF
TRBV27 | - | - | ASSLVRGAYNSPLH
TRBV4-1 | TRBD1 | - | ASSQAGQGVDPLH
TRBV6-5 | - | - | ASRPLVSSYEQY
TRBV28 | - | - | ASSLQGWRGT
TRBV28 | - | - | ASRAGGSYGYT
TRBV7-9 | - | - | ASSAHGGGRWF
TRBV5-6 | - | - | ASSSGGSGNTIY
TRBV2 | TRBD1 | - | ASSRTGVGDSPLH
TRBV7-2 | - | - | ASSLQVGNTEAF
TRBV7-9 | - | - | ASSLGSGNQPQH
TRBV9 | TRBD1 | few | ASSEGTGRNYGYT